Below, 31 T cell receptor beta chains from the same sample are listed, as sequenced in a study of identical twins. TCRdb analysed the 5' RACE reads with MiXCR anew, one entry per CDR3 protein. The data hold 570,000 or so distinct CDR3 sequences, with around a tenth observed a single time. The same sample was also studied in work on yellow fever vaccine responses in identical twins.

Sequenced material: PBMCs. The source of these receptors is a woman younger than 35 in good health.

The chain combines TRBV20-1 with TRBJ2-1; D gene ambiguous. Trimming took off 6 bases at V and 4 bases at J, with 4 bases between the two ends. The germline V gene has CDR1 DFQATT and CDR2 SNEGSKA (reference sequence). The CDR3 loop spans 10 amino acids. CDR3 in amino acids: CSAEYNEQFF. CDR3 sequence (DNA): TGCAGTGCAGAATACAATGAGCAGTTCTTC.

This chain connects TRBV4-1 to TRBJ2-3, with TRBD2 as a possible D gene (5 bases). The CDR3 is 17 amino acids. In germline, CDR1 is MGHRA, CDR2 YSYEKL. V lost 0 bases and J lost 0, with 13 bases in between. The CDR3 DNA sequence: TGCGCCAGCAGCCAAGAGAGGGCAGGTACAAGCACAGATACGCAGTATTTT. Translated, it gives CASSQERAGTSTDTQYF.

This clonotype has a count of ten or more. The rearrangement uses TRBV20-1 and TRBJ1-2, with 7 nucleotides matching TRBD1. J lost 4 bases, V lost 3 bases, and 14 bases had no gene match. This CDR3 spans 16 amino acids. Per germline, CDR1 DFQATT and CDR2 SNEGSKA (reference sequence). CDR3 DNA: TGCAGTGCTAGGGCGGACAGGTCTTGGGTCGGCTATGGCTACACCTTC. As protein: CSARADRSWVGYGYTF.

This clonotype came up a few times. This rearrangement joins TRBV6-2 or TRBV6-3 to TRBJ2-5, with D perhaps matching TRBD1 (6 bases). The CDR3 is made up of 14 amino acids. Trimming took off 7 bases at V and 3 bases at J, with 15 bases between the two ends. Germline CDR1 and CDR2: MNHEY and SVGEGT. The CDR3, as DNA: TGTGCCAGCACCCAAACCGGACAGAAAGAGACCCAGTACTTC. It encodes CASTQTGQKETQYF.

There are many counts of this clonotype. The rearrangement links TRBV20-1 to TRBJ2-5; D assignment may be TRBD1 or TRBD2 (5 bases each). V gave up 6 bases and J gave up 1 base, with 12 bases separating them. CDR1 and CDR2 from the germline V gene are DFQATT and SNEGSKA (reference sequence). The CDR3 extends over 13 amino acids. The CDR3 region has the DNA TGCAGTGCCAGACGGGGACCCCAAGAGACCCAGTACTTC. Protein: CSARRGPQETQYF.

A few counts support this clonotype. The chain recombines TRBV6-2 or TRBV6-3 with TRBJ2-1; D uncertain. Deletions cut 3 bases from V and 5 bases from J, with 5 bases between. CDR3 length equals 12 residues. Looked up from germline, CDR1 is MNHEY and CDR2 is SVGEGT. The CDR3 nucleotides read TGTGCCAGCAGTTATGTCGACAATGAGCAGTTCTTC. Translation gives CASSYVDNEQFF.

The table lists this clonotype with many counts. The genes are TRBV5-1 and TRBJ2-5, with no clear D. CDR1 is SGHRS, CDR2 YFSETQ, per germline. The CDR3 is made up of 14 amino acids. The V end lost 0 bases, the J end lost 5 bases, and 11 bases lay between the germline ends. The CDR3: CASSLDGSRETQYF. CDR3 nucleotide sequence: TGCGCCAGCAGCTTGGATGGAAGTCGCGAGACCCAGTACTTC.

The chain links TRBV20-1 to TRBJ2-5, with 8 bases matching TRBD2. Trimming removed 3 bases from V and 5 bases from J; junction bases left unmatched: 8. The length of the CDR3 is 14 residues. The germline V gene encodes CDR1 DFQATT and CDR2 SNEGSKA (reference sequence). For the CDR3, the DNA is TGCAGTGCTAGGCCTTCGGGGGGGCGTGAGACCCAGTACTTC. Amino acids: CSARPSGGRETQYF.

The chain employs TRBV6-2 or TRBV6-3 and TRBJ1-2, with TRBD1 matching 9 bases. V dropped 0 bases and J dropped 5; count of bases not matched to a gene: 10. CDR1 and CDR2 from the germline V gene are MNHEY and SVGEGT. The CDR3 loop spans 17 amino acids. This chain's CDR3 is CASSYSRTGDFFYGYTF. The CDR3 coding sequence is TGTGCCAGCAGTTACTCTCGGACAGGGGACTTCTTTTATGGCTACACCTTC.

CDR3 residues: CASSLASGRVEQYF. CDR3 in DNA: TGTGCCAGCAGTTTGGCTAGCGGGAGGGTCGAGCAGTACTTC. The rearrangement uses TRBV27 and TRBJ2-7, with 12 bases matching TRBD2. Germline V gives CDR1 MNHEY, CDR2 SMNVEV (reference sequence). V gave up 3 bases and J gave up 6 bases; unmatched junction bases: 3. CDR3 length: 14 amino acids.

This clonotype has just a few counts. J is TRBJ2-1 and V is TRBV29-1; 8 bases align to TRBD1. The CDR3 totals 16 residues. After removal of 2 bases from V and 6 bases from J, the junction contained 12 bases not matched to a gene. Germline-derived CDR1 and CDR2 are SQVTM and ANQGSEA. CDR3 residues: CSVEKSPGGSGNEQFF. Written as DNA, the CDR3 is TGCAGCGTTGAAAAAAGCCCAGGGGGCTCAGGCAATGAGCAGTTCTTC.

This clonotype was seen a few times. This chain links TRBV27 with TRBJ2-6; D tentatively fits TRBD1 or TRBD2 (5 bases each). The germline CDR1 and CDR2 sequences are MNHEY and SMNVEV (reference sequence). Between the trimmed V and J ends, which lost 3 bases and 4 bases, there was a span of 16 bases. The CDR3 loop spans 17 amino acids. CDR3 DNA: TGTGCCAGCAGTTTGACTACCGGGACGCGCGGGGCCAACGTCCTGACTTTC. It encodes CASSLTTGTRGANVLTF.

This rearrangement joins TRBV5-1 to TRBJ2-3; a possible D gene is TRBD2 (6 bases). The germline V gene encodes CDR1 SGHRS and CDR2 YFSETQ. V was cut by 5 bases and J by 1 base, with 14 bases left in between. CDR3 length equals 15 residues. Written as DNA, the CDR3 is TGCGCCAGCAGGGTTGCGGGGTCCCGCACAGATACGCAGTATTTT. It specifies CASRVAGSRTDTQYF.

The V call is TRBV11-2, the J call TRBJ2-3; the D gene is possibly TRBD2 (7 bases). Trimming took 3 bases from V and 2 from J, leaving 12 bases between them. This CDR3 comprises 15 residues. From germline, CDR1 is SGHAT and CDR2 FQNNGV. The CDR3 DNA sequence: TGTGCCAGCAGCTTGGGGGGGCGACACACAGATACGCAGTATTTT. Protein: CASSLGGRHTDTQYF.

This clonotype was found many times. This chain uses TRBV29-1 with TRBJ2-3; tentative D call: TRBD1 (8 bases). V was pared by 4 bases and J by 4 bases, with 18 bases between. The V gene's germline CDR1 is SQVTM and CDR2 ANQGSEA. CDR3 size: 15 residues. The CDR3 loop is CSVVGGDRPADTQYF. The CDR3 DNA reads TGCAGCGTTGTAGGGGGGGACAGGCCGGCAGATACGCAGTATTTT.

The rearrangement links TRBV7-9 to TRBJ2-1; D may be TRBD1 or TRBD2 (5 bases each). Trimming took 5 bases from V and 8 from J, leaving 13 bases between them. CDR1 and CDR2 from the germline V gene are SEHNR and FQNEAQ (reference sequence). The CDR3 spans 13 residues. Here the CDR3 reads CASSSPGRDEQFF. CDR3 bases: TGTGCCAGCAGCAGCCCGGGGCGGGATGAGCAGTTCTTC.

This clonotype was counted only a few times. This chain joins TRBV24-1 and TRBJ2-2, with unresolved D. Germline CDR1 reads KGHDR; CDR2 reads SFDVKD. The length of the CDR3 is 15 residues. Trimming pared 0 bases from V and 3 bases from J, leaving 7 bases between. The CDR3 loop is CATSDLQRDTGELFF. In nucleotides, the CDR3 is TGTGCCACCAGTGATTTGCAAAGGGACACCGGGGAGCTGTTTTTT.

This clonotype was counted a few times. J is TRBJ2-7 and V is TRBV9; TRBD2 might be the D (6 bases). Germline V gene data show CDR1 as SGDLS and CDR2 as YYNGEE. Deletions cut 0 bases from V and 5 bases from J, with 15 bases between. The CDR3 length is 15 residues. CDR3 amino acids: CASSVDSGSRDEQYF. The CDR3 coding sequence is TGTGCCAGCAGCGTAGATAGCGGTTCCAGAGACGAGCAGTACTTC.

There are many counts of this clonotype. The chain recombines TRBV20-1 with TRBJ1-2, with 8 bases aligning to TRBD1. V gave up 7 bases and J gave up 5 bases; unmatched junction bases: 9. From germline, CDR1 is DFQATT and CDR2 SNEGSKA (reference sequence). CDR3 length: 13 amino acids. The CDR3 bases are TGCAGTGTTCCCCGAGACAGGGGTTATGGCTACACCTTC. It encodes CSVPRDRGYGYTF.

The sample holds a few counts of this clonotype. The CDR3 sequence: CSARARRDRVHEQYF. CDR3 in DNA: TGCAGTGCTAGAGCGCGTCGGGACAGGGTCCACGAGCAGTACTTC. The rearrangement joins TRBV20-1 to TRBJ2-7; 9 nucleotides align to TRBD1. This CDR3 has 15 residues. Trimming at V came to 1 base and at J to 5 bases, leaving 9 bases not matched to a gene. Germline lookup yields CDR1 DFQATT and CDR2 SNEGSKA (reference sequence).

The sample holds a few counts of this clonotype. In nucleotides, the CDR3 is TGTGCCAGCAGCTTGAACGGGGGAAGCTCCTACGAGCAGTACTTC. This codes for CASSLNGGSSYEQYF. The V and J genes are TRBV5-6 and TRBJ2-7, with a weak D call TRBD2 (6 bases). V gave up 1 base and J gave up 0 bases, with 11 bases separating them. This CDR3 region has 15 residues. Germline V lookup: CDR1 SGHDT, CDR2 YYEEEE.

The rearrangement joins TRBV11-3 to TRBJ2-2; weak D call: TRBD1 (6 bases). Trimming left V 4 bases short and J 7 bases short, with 7 bases between. Germline CDR1 SGHNT, CDR2 YENEEA. This CDR3 has 12 amino acids. The DNA of the CDR3 is TGTGCCAGCAGCTCGGACAGCGGGGAGCTGTTTTTT. Amino acids: CASSSDSGELFF.

This clonotype was counted between two and nine times. The chain recombines TRBV11-3 with TRBJ2-7, with 7 bases that match TRBD2. V trimming: 1 base; J trimming: 6 bases; junction bases outside the gene matches: 6. Germline-derived CDR1 and CDR2 are SGHNT and YENEEA. The CDR3 length is 14 residues. The CDR3 is CASSLAGGIGEQYF. The DNA for the CDR3 is TGTGCCAGCAGCTTAGCGGGAGGAATTGGCGAGCAGTACTTC.

This clonotype was seen a few times. The genes are TRBV2 and TRBJ2-1; 11 bases agree with TRBD2. Germline CDR1 SNHLY, CDR2 FYNNEI. The CDR3 is made up of 19 amino acids. Trimming cost V 8 bases and J 3 bases; bases outside gene matches: 18. CDR3 residues: CASQGLPGASGGNYNEQFF. As DNA, the CDR3 is TGTGCCAGCCAGGGACTCCCGGGGGCTAGCGGGGGGAACTACAATGAGCAGTTCTTC.

This clonotype was counted ten times or more. The chain joins TRBV28 to TRBJ2-1; D is possibly TRBD1 or TRBD2 (5 bases each). The germline gives CDR1 MDHEN, CDR2 SYDVKM. Trimming removed 1 base at V and 7 bases at J, with 17 bases between. The CDR3 is 16 residues long. The CDR3, as DNA: TGTGCCAGCAGTTTATCTCCGGGACCCTCCCAAAATGAGCAGTTCTTC. Its translation: CASSLSPGPSQNEQFF.

The V gene is TRBV29-1, the J gene TRBJ2-3; TRBD1 matches 7 bases. V lost 2 bases, J lost 0 bases, and 8 bases stayed unmatched. Germline V gives CDR1 SQVTM, CDR2 ANQGSEA. The length of the CDR3 is 16 residues. The CDR3 DNA sequence: TGCAGCGTTGAACCTTGGGACAGAACTAGCACAGATACGCAGTATTTT. Its protein product is CSVEPWDRTSTDTQYF.

This clonotype was counted at least ten times. The V gene is TRBV7-2, the J gene TRBJ2-1; TRBD2 aligns across 13 bases. The CDR3 spans 15 residues. The trim removed 5 bases at V and 10 bases at J, leaving 8 bases unmatched. Germline V gives CDR1 SGHTA, CDR2 FQGNSA. CDR3 protein: CASSPGTSGTREQFF. For the CDR3, the DNA is TGTGCCAGCAGCCCTGGGACTAGCGGGACAAGGGAGCAGTTCTTC.

This chain joins TRBV7-6 and TRBJ2-1, with D unresolved. V shed 5 bases and J shed 8 bases, with 10 bases lying between them. This CDR3 is built from 12 residues. The germline CDR1 and CDR2 sequences are SGHVS and FNYEAQ. The CDR3 bases are TGTGCCAGCAGCAAACATAACCATGAGCAGTTCTTC. Translating gives CASSKHNHEQFF.

This clonotype has a count of ten or more. This chain uses TRBV5-6 with TRBJ2-1; 8 nucleotides line up with TRBD1. The V gene end was trimmed by 4 bases and the J gene end by 3 bases; junction bases not matched to a gene: 12. Germline V gene lookup returns CDR1 SGHDT and CDR2 YYEEEE. The CDR3 is 17 residues long. In DNA form, the CDR3 reads TGTGCCAGCAGCGTGTCGTTGACAGGGGACCTCTACAATGAGCAGTTCTTC. It translates to CASSVSLTGDLYNEQFF.

This clonotype has ten or more counts. The chain uses TRBV12-3 or TRBV12-4 and TRBJ2-1; D is undetermined. The CDR3 has 13 amino acids. V was clipped by 6 bases and J by 0 bases, with 6 bases between them. The CDR3 sequence: CASSQSSYNEQFF. CDR3 in DNA: TGTGCCAGCAGCCAGAGCTCCTACAATGAGCAGTTCTTC.

V gene TRBV28 combines with J gene TRBJ2-7, with 9 nucleotides matching TRBD1. This CDR3 is 15 amino acids long. The trim removed 1 base at V and 2 bases at J, leaving 3 bases unmatched. Germline lookup yields CDR1 MDHEN and CDR2 SYDVKM. This CDR3 is CASSLYRDRAYEQYF. CDR3 nucleotides: TGTGCCAGCAGTTTATACCGGGACAGGGCCTACGAGCAGTACTTC.